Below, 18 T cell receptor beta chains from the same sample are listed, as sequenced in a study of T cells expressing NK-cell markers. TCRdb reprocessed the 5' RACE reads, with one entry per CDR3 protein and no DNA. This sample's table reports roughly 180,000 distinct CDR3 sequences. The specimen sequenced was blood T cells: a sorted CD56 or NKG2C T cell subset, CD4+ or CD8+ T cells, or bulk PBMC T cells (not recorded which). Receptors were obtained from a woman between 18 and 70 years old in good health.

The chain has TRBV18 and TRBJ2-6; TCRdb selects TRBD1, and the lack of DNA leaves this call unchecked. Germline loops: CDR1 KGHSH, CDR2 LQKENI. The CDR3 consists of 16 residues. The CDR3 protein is CASSSNRESGANVLTF.

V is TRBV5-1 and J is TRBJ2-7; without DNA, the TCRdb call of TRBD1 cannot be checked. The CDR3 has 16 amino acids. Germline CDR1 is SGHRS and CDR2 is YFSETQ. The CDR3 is CASSSYTGLVAYEQYF.

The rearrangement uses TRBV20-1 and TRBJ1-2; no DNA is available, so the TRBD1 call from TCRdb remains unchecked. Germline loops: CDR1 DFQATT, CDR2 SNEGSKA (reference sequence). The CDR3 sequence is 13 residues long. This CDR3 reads CSARDTQGGGYTF.

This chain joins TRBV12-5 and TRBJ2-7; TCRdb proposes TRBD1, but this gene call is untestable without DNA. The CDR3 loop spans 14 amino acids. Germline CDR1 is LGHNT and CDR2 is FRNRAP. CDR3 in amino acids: CASGTGTGIYEQYF.

CDR3 loop: CASRRQARSGNTIYF. The genes are TRBV6-1 and TRBJ1-3; TCRdb proposes TRBD1, but this gene call is untestable without DNA. Germline loops: CDR1 MNHNS, CDR2 SASEGT. CDR3 size: 15 residues.

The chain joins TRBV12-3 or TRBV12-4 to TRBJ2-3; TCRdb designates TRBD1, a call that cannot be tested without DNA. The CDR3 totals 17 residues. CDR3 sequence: CASSSTGTGSTTDTQYF.

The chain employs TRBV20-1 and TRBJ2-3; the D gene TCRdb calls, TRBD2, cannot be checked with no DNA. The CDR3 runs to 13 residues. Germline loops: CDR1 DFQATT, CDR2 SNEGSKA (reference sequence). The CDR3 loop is CSARGLGKQAQYF.

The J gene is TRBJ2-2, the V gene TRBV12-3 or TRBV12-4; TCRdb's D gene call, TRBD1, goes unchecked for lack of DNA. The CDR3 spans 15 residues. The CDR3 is CASSQDRVGTGELFF.

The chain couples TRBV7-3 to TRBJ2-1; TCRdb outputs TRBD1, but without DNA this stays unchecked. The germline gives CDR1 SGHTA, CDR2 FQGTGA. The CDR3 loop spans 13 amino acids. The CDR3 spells CASRAGTGNEQFF.

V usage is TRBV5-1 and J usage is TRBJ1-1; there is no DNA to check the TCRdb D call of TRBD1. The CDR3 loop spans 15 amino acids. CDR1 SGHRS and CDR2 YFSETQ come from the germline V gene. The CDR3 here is CASSLAVRGNTEAFF.

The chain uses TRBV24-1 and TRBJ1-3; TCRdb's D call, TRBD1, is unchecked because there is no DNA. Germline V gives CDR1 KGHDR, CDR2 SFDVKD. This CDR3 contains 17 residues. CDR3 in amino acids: CATSDTPGQSSGNTIYF.

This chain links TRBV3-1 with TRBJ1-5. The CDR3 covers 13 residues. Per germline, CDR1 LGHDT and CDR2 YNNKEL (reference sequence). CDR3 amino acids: CASSQISNQPQHF.

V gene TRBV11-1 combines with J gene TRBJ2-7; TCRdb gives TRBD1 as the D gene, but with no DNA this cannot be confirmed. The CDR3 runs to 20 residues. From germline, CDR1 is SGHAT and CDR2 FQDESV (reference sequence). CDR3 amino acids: CASSSGQGRLAATFSYEQYF. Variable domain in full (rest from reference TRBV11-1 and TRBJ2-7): EAEVAQSPRYKITEKSQAVAFWCDPISGHATLYWYRQILGQGPELLVQFQDESVVDDSQLPKDRFSAERLKGVDSTLKIQPAELGDSAMYLCASSSGQGRLAATFSYEQYFGPGTRLTVT.

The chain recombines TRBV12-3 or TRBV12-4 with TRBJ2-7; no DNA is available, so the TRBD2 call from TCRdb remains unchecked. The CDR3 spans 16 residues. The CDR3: CASSPTSTSGRYEQYF.

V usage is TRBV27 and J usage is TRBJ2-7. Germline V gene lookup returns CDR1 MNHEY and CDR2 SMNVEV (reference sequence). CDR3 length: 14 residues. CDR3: CASSSRQILYEQYF.

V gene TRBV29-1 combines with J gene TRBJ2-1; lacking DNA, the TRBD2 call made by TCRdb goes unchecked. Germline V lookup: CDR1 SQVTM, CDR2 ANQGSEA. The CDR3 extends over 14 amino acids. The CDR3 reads CSPSLAGGPGEQFF.

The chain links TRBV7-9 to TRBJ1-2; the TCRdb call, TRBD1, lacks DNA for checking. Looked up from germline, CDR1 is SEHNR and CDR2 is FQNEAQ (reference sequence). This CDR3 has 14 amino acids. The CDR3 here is CASSSGAGPGGYTF.

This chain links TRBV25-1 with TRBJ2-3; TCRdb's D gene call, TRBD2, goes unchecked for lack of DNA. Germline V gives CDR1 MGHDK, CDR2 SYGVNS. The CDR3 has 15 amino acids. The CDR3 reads CASSETGRAGDTQYF.